The 27 T cell receptor beta chains given below trace back to one sample, sequenced in a study of shared clonotypes between healthy human individuals. Clones were read by immunoSEQ multiplex PCR, and TCRdb kept only the in-frame ones, dropping some. The data contain millions of clones, just over 90% of them singletons. Sequenced sample: naive CD4+ T cells from PBMCs. Documented subset: CD45RA+ positively selected. These TCRs come from a young man in good health. Some clones in this sample may be carry-over from other donors' samples.

This chain connects TRBV7-3 to TRBJ2-1; a possible D gene is TRBD2 (6 bases). The V end lost 5 bases, the J end lost 7 bases, and 21 bases lay between the germline ends. The CDR3 sequence is 16 residues long. CDR1 SGHTA and CDR2 FQGTGA come from the germline V gene. In DNA, the CDR3 is TGTGCCAGCAGCCAGGAGGGCAGTATCCCTACAAATGAGCAGTTCTTC. Its protein product is CASSQEGSIPTNEQFF.

V gene TRBV2 combines with J gene TRBJ1-1, with D perhaps TRBD1 (5 bases). This CDR3 contains 13 residues. In germline, CDR1 is SNHLY, CDR2 FYNNEI. The ends were cut back, 8 bases at V and 1 base at J, with 11 bases in the middle. The CDR3 loop reads CASGRQPNTEAFF. DNA for the CDR3: TGTGCCAGCGGGAGACAGCCGAACACTGAAGCTTTCTTT.

This sequence joins TRBV7-2 and TRBJ1-3, with 9 bases lining up with TRBD1. Germline trimming cut 0 bases from V and 3 bases from J; bases unmatched to any gene: 6. Germline lookup yields CDR1 SGHTA and CDR2 FQGNSA. CDR3 length: 17 residues. CDR3 bases: TGTGCCAGCAGCTTAGCGCCCGGGACAGGGTATGGAAACACCATATATTTT. Translated: CASSLAPGTGYGNTIYF.

This sequence joins TRBV4-2 and TRBJ1-5; no reliable D call. V was cut by 0 bases and J by 2 bases, with 11 bases left in between. CDR1 is LGHNA and CDR2 is YNFKEQ in the germline V gene. The CDR3 consists of 16 residues. The CDR3 sequence: CASSQDMARGNQPQHF. The CDR3 DNA sequence: TGTGCCAGCAGCCAAGATATGGCTCGGGGCAATCAGCCCCAGCATTTT.

The rearrangement links TRBV6-6 to TRBJ2-4, with TRBD2 identical over 10 bases. Germline-derived CDR1 and CDR2 are MNHNY and SVGAGI (reference sequence). The CDR3 length is 16 residues. The V segment lost 2 bases and the J segment 5 bases; nucleotides outside the gene matches: 6. The CDR3 sequence: CASSYPQREGQNIQYF. The CDR3 coding sequence is TGTGCCAGCAGTTACCCTCAGCGGGAGGGCCAAAACATTCAGTACTTC.

The chain carries TRBV6-6 and TRBJ1-1; D gene unclear. V lost 0 bases to trimming and J lost 4 bases, with 12 bases between them. Germline V CDR1 and CDR2: MNHNY, SVGAGI (reference sequence). This CDR3 has 15 residues. The chain's CDR3 is CASSYSNPATTEAFF. DNA for the CDR3: TGTGCCAGCAGTTACTCGAACCCAGCCACCACTGAAGCTTTCTTT.

The gene calls are TRBV7-9 and TRBJ2-6, with no clear D. From germline, CDR1 is SEHNR and CDR2 FQNEAQ (reference sequence). This CDR3 is built from 16 residues. V lost 3 bases and J 0 bases, leaving 9 bases between the germline ends. Here the CDR3 DNA reads TGTGCCAGCAGCTTCCCTTTCCCCTCTGGGGCCAACGTCCTGACTTTC. The encoded protein is CASSFPFPSGANVLTF.

The chain couples TRBV6-6 to TRBJ1-3; the D gene is possibly TRBD1 (5 bases). Germline V gives CDR1 MNHNY, CDR2 SVGAGI (reference sequence). The V end was cut by 8 bases, the J end by 6 bases, with 14 bases between. This CDR3 is built from 13 residues. CDR3 residues: CASGATEENTIYF. DNA for the CDR3: TGTGCCAGCGGGGCTACTGAGGAAAACACCATATATTTT.

To note about this clone: The sample contains more than one DNA sequence encoding this CDR3. The chain employs TRBV5-1 and TRBJ2-7; D is unclear. Trimming shortened V by 5 bases and J by 4 bases, and 10 bases separated the two germline ends. The CDR3 consists of 12 residues. CDR1 is SGHRS and CDR2 is YFSETQ in the germline V gene. The CDR3 DNA is TGCGCCAGCAGGCCCGACTCGTACGAGCAGTACTTC. It is translated as CASRPDSYEQYF.

The CDR3 nucleotides are TGTGCCAGCAGTCCCCATGGCGAAGCTTACAATGAGCAGTTCTTC. Residues: CASSPHGEAYNEQFF. This rearrangement joins TRBV6-5 to TRBJ2-1; D gene unclear. The germline V and J ends were trimmed by 5 bases and 4 bases, with 15 bases remaining between them. The V gene's germline CDR1 is MNHEY and CDR2 SVGAGI. The CDR3 spans 15 residues.

The rearrangement uses TRBV7-2 and TRBJ2-1, with TRBD2 identical over 7 bases. The germline V gene encodes CDR1 SGHTA and CDR2 FQGNSA. The CDR3 sequence is 13 residues long. Losses at the gene ends were 11 bases for V and 1 base for J; bases not matched to a gene: 5. The CDR3 loop is CAGRGSSYNEQFF. CDR3 coding DNA: TGTGCCGGGCGGGGGTCGTCCTACAATGAGCAGTTCTTC.

This sequence joins TRBV4-1 and TRBJ2-7, with no clear D. This CDR3 spans 16 amino acids. Deletions cut 0 bases from V and 5 bases from J, with 17 bases between. Per the germline V gene, CDR1 is MGHRA and CDR2 is YSYEKL. Here the CDR3 DNA reads TGCGCCAGCAGCCAAGATGGTAGGTCAGCGTGGGACGAGCAGTACTTC. This encodes CASSQDGRSAWDEQYF.

V and J are TRBV19 and TRBJ1-2; the D gene is possibly TRBD1 (5 bases). CDR3 length: 14 amino acids. The ends were cut back, 8 bases at V and 2 bases at J, with 15 bases in the middle. The germline V gene has CDR1 LNHDA and CDR2 SQIVND (reference sequence). The CDR3 protein is CASSPHQGNYGYTF. The DNA for the CDR3 is TGTGCCAGTTCACCCCACCAGGGAAACTATGGCTACACCTTC.

In this sample, this clone turned up once. The chain employs TRBV11-2 and TRBJ2-5, with D unresolved. Trimming took 1 base from V and 7 from J, leaving 19 bases between them. In germline, CDR1 is SGHAT, CDR2 FQNNGV. This CDR3 is built from 16 residues. The CDR3 nucleotides read TGTGCCAGCAGCTTAGTAGATGAAGCTTTCTCGGGGACCCAGTACTTC. This codes for CASSLVDEAFSGTQYF.

As concerns this clone: This sample includes further DNA sequences coding for the same CDR3. J is TRBJ2-3 and V is TRBV5-1, with no clear D. V shed 0 bases and J shed 2 bases, with 7 bases lying between them. This CDR3 comprises 14 residues. CDR1 and CDR2 from the germline V gene are SGHRS and YFSETQ. This CDR3 is CASSLAGSTDTQYF. The CDR3, as DNA: TGCGCCAGCAGCTTGGCAGGTTCCACAGATACGCAGTATTTT.

The V and J genes are TRBV5-8 and TRBJ2-7, with unresolved D. Germline V CDR1 and CDR2: SGHTS, YDEGEE. The CDR3 length is 16 residues. Trimming left V 1 base short and J 3 bases short, with 17 bases between. In nucleotides, the CDR3 is TGTGCCAGCAGCTTGTTGGGGTCTAGTGGATTCTACGAGCAGTACTTC. It is translated as CASSLLGSSGFYEQYF.

The gene calls are TRBV2 and TRBJ2-4; D may be TRBD1 (6 bases). Germline V gene lookup returns CDR1 SNHLY and CDR2 FYNNEI. The germline V and J ends were trimmed by 7 bases and 0 bases, with 16 bases remaining between them. The CDR3 is made up of 16 amino acids. CDR3 loop: CASKVTGWEAKNIQYF. Written as DNA, the CDR3 is TGTGCCAGCAAGGTGACAGGATGGGAAGCCAAAAACATTCAGTACTTC.

Concerning this clone itself: The sample holds other DNA sequences that translate to the same CDR3. V is TRBV28 and J is TRBJ1-2; D not resolved. CDR3 length equals 11 residues. V lost 3 bases, J lost 8 bases, and 7 bases lay in between. Per germline, CDR1 MDHEN and CDR2 SYDVKM. CDR3: CASSFSWGYTF. Written as DNA, the CDR3 is TGTGCCAGCAGTTTTTCGTGGGGCTACACCTTC.

The rearrangement joins TRBV7-2 to TRBJ2-1; D gene unclear. Trimming removed 2 bases from V and 8 bases from J, with 10 bases in between. The CDR3 loop spans 13 amino acids. Germline lookup yields CDR1 SGHTA and CDR2 FQGNSA. This CDR3 reads CASSLRASYEQFF. The CDR3 DNA reads TGTGCCAGCAGCTTAAGGGCTAGTTATGAGCAGTTCTTC.

The chain employs TRBV15 and TRBJ2-4, with 7 bases identical to TRBD2. The germline gives CDR1 LNHNV, CDR2 YYDKDF (reference sequence). V lost 3 bases, J lost 6 bases, and 5 bases stayed unmatched. The CDR3 sequence is 14 residues long. The CDR3 is CATSRLSGGNIQYF. Here the CDR3 DNA reads TGTGCCACCAGCAGGCTCTCGGGGGGAAACATTCAGTACTTC. The full variable domain, with the rest looked up from reference TRBV15 and TRBJ2-4, is DAMVIQNPRYQVTQFGKPVTLSCSQTLNHNVMYWYQQKSSQAPKLLFHYYDKDFNNEADTPDNFQSRRPNTSFCFLDIRSPGLGDTAMYLCATSRLSGGNIQYFGAGTRLSVL.

This rearrangement joins TRBV6-1 to TRBJ1-4, with TRBD1 identical over 7 bases. This CDR3 has 13 amino acids. Germline V CDR1 and CDR2: MNHNS, SASEGT. J was trimmed by 5 bases and V by 9 bases; bases with no gene match: 6. The CDR3 DNA follows: TGTGCCAGTTCCGGGACAGCGAATGAAAAACTGTTTTTT. This sequence encodes CASSGTANEKLFF.

The gene calls are TRBV14 and TRBJ2-5; D might be TRBD2 (6 bases). CDR1 and CDR2 from the germline V gene are SGHDN and FVKESK. There are 15 residues in the CDR3. The V end was cut by 1 base, the J end by 5 bases, with 14 bases between. CDR3 nucleotides: TGTGCCAGCAGCCAAGGATTTAGCGGCGGGGAGACCCAGTACTTC. Its translation: CASSQGFSGGETQYF.

The rearrangement joins TRBV4-1 to TRBJ1-1; D remains ambiguous. Trimming removed 4 bases from V and 1 base from J, with 13 bases in between. Germline CDR1 MGHRA, CDR2 YSYEKL. This CDR3 has 15 residues. The CDR3 DNA follows: TGCGCCAGCAGCCTCGATCATGGAGGGAACACTGAAGCTTTCTTT. Its translation: CASSLDHGGNTEAFF.

The gene calls are TRBV5-1 and TRBJ2-5; TRBD2 matches at 12 bases. The CDR3 length is 16 residues. Germline V gives CDR1 SGHRS, CDR2 YFSETQ. V lost 4 bases and J lost 7; bases outside the gene matches: 11. The CDR3 coding sequence is TGCGCCAGCAGCCCGGGGTCTAGCGGGAGGGTTTTGACCCAGTACTTC. It codes for CASSPGSSGRVLTQYF.

This sequence joins TRBV11-2 and TRBJ2-7; tentative D call: TRBD2 (5 bases). This CDR3 is built from 13 residues. V was pared by 7 bases and J by 6 bases, with 16 bases between. Per the germline V gene, CDR1 is SGHAT and CDR2 is FQNNGV. The CDR3 DNA sequence: TGTGCCAGCACCCCCGGGCAGGCGGGCGAGCAGTACTTC. This encodes CASTPGQAGEQYF.

The chain has TRBV5-1 and TRBJ2-1; a possible D gene is TRBD1 (6 bases). The CDR3 has 14 amino acids. Trimming took 4 bases from V and 6 from J, leaving 14 bases between them. Germline-derived CDR1 and CDR2 are SGHRS and YFSETQ. CDR3 sequence: CASSGGGLSNEQFF. In DNA form, the CDR3 reads TGCGCCAGCAGCGGGGGCGGCCTAAGCAATGAGCAGTTCTTC.

V is TRBV5-1 and J is TRBJ2-7; D ambiguous. The CDR3 is made up of 15 amino acids. The V end lost 0 bases, the J end lost 5 bases, and 15 bases lay between the germline ends. CDR1 is SGHRS, CDR2 YFSETQ, per germline. Here the CDR3 reads CASSLAPRPENEQYF. The CDR3 bases are TGCGCCAGCAGCTTGGCCCCGAGGCCGGAGAACGAGCAGTACTTC.